This entry lists 27 T cell receptor beta chains sequenced from one sample in a study of T cells in Graves' hyperthyroidism and ophthalmopathy. There were TCR beta CDR3 regions amplified from RNA transcripts. TCR CDR3 regions were first amplified by RT-PCR with HTBI primers. One entry per CDR3 protein results from TCRdb running MiXCR on the multiplex PCR reads. The sample has about 130,000 distinct CDR3 sequences; less than 25% are singletons. The sample taken for sequencing was blood. The receptors originated from a woman in her fifties or sixties with Graves' hyperthyroidism that later progressed to Graves' ophthalmopathy.

The chain is built from TRBV5-1 and TRBJ1-2, with 8 bases that match TRBD1. Germline V gene lookup returns CDR1 SGHRS and CDR2 YFSETQ. This CDR3 is built from 13 residues. Germline trimming cut 4 bases from V and 8 bases from J; bases unmatched to any gene: 7. CDR3 sequence reads: CASSPDRADGYTF. As DNA, the CDR3 is TGCGCCAGCAGCCCGGACAGGGCAGACGGCTACACCTTC.

The chain links TRBV6-1 to TRBJ1-5; D unclear. With 5 bases removed from V and 6 bases from J, the gap between germline ends came to 20 bases. The germline gives CDR1 MNHNS, CDR2 SASEGT. The CDR3 runs 16 residues. The CDR3 here is CASSFIPWGSVQPQHF. CDR3 DNA sequence: TGTGCCAGCAGTTTTATTCCCTGGGGTTCGGTTCAGCCCCAGCATTTT.

This clonotype came up many times. The chain carries TRBV28 and TRBJ2-7; the D gene is possibly TRBD2 (6 bases). The CDR3 contains 14 residues. V was trimmed by 6 bases and J by 2 bases, leaving 14 bases between them. Germline V gene data show CDR1 as MDHEN and CDR2 as SYDVKM. The CDR3 nucleotides are TGTGCCAGCAGGCGGGACGGAATAACCTACGAGCAGTACTTC. Amino acid sequence: CASRRDGITYEQYF.

This clonotype occurred many times. This chain links TRBV28 with TRBJ2-7, with D possibly being TRBD1 or TRBD2 (5 bases each). The CDR3 has 14 amino acids. Germline-derived CDR1 and CDR2 are MDHEN and SYDVKM. Trimming took 6 bases from V and 6 from J, leaving 18 bases between them. CDR3 in amino acids: CASSIGTDLFEQYF. CDR3 nucleotide sequence: TGTGCCAGCAGCATAGGGACGGATCTCTTCGAGCAGTACTTC.

To note about this clonotype: A single base separates this from a much larger clone, so it may be a read error. The chain couples TRBV18 to TRBJ2-1, with 7 nucleotides matching TRBD1. V lost 6 bases to trimming and J lost 0 bases; unmatched junction nucleotides: 2. There are 14 residues in the CDR3. Germline CDR1 KGHSH, CDR2 LQKENI. The DNA for the CDR3 is TGTGCCAGCTCGTGGGACAGCTCCTACAATGAGCAGTTCTTC. Translating it yields CASSWDSSYNEQFF.

This clonotype was recorded many times. The rearrangement uses TRBV19 and TRBJ2-2, with D unresolved. Germline-derived CDR1 and CDR2 are LNHDA and SQIVND (reference sequence). The CDR3 spans 14 residues. Between the trimmed V and J ends, which lost 6 bases and 3 bases, there was a span of 11 bases. CDR3 in DNA: TGTGCCAGTAGCCCCCGTTCGGACACCGGGGAGCTGTTTTTT. Its protein is CASSPRSDTGELFF.

V gene TRBV6-2 or TRBV6-3 combines with J gene TRBJ2-1, with 10 bases lining up with TRBD2. The V gene end was trimmed by 0 bases and the J gene end by 8 bases; junction bases not matched to a gene: 13. CDR1 and CDR2 (germline): MNHEY, SVGEGT. This CDR3 spans 18 amino acids. The CDR3 coding sequence is TGTGCCAGCAGTTACTCTCCTAGCGGGAGTTTTGGTTCTTATGAGCAGTTCTTC. Its translation: CASSYSPSGSFGSYEQFF.

This clonotype was counted many times. This likely comes from a read error, as the CDR3 has no conserved phenylalanine or tryptophan at its end. This chain joins TRBV20-1 and TRBJ1-1; TRBD1 agrees at 11 bases. V lost 5 bases and J lost 4; bases outside the gene matches: 3. The CDR3 is 13 amino acids. Germline CDR1 is DFQATT and CDR2 is SNEGSKA (reference sequence). The CDR3 loop is CSAGGTGGTEAFV. CDR3 nucleotide sequence: TGCAGTGCTGGTGGGACAGGGGGCACTGAAGCTTTCGTT.

This clonotype was found many times. This chain uses TRBV19 with TRBJ2-2; D call uncertain. CDR1 LNHDA and CDR2 SQIVND come from the germline V gene (reference sequence). Trimming took 3 bases from V and 1 from J, leaving 15 bases between them. The CDR3 runs 17 residues. The CDR3 loop is CASSIMIRRLNTGELFF. CDR3 coding DNA: TGTGCCAGTAGTATCATGATTAGGAGACTGAACACCGGGGAGCTGTTTTTT.

This clonotype appeared many times. J is TRBJ1-5 and V is TRBV27; unclear D gene. Germline V gene lookup returns CDR1 MNHEY and CDR2 SMNVEV (reference sequence). Trimming shortened V by 0 bases and J by 5 bases, and 14 bases separated the two germline ends. This CDR3 spans 16 amino acids. DNA of the CDR3: TGTGCCAGCAGTTTATCCCCGCTGTTTTTCGATCAGCCCCAGCATTTT. It codes for CASSLSPLFFDQPQHF.

This clonotype was detected only a few times. This chain links TRBV19 with TRBJ2-1; TRBD2 might be the D (5 bases). The V gene lost 5 bases and the J gene lost 8 bases, with 16 bases spanning the gap. The CDR3 extends over 14 amino acids. The germline V gene encodes CDR1 LNHDA and CDR2 SQIVND (reference sequence). CDR3 DNA sequence: TGTGCCAGTAGTGAATGGGCCGGAGGCGATGAGCAGTTCTTC. Its translation is CASSEWAGGDEQFF. Full variable domain (rest looked up from reference TRBV19 and TRBJ2-1): DGGITQSPKYLFRKEGQNVTLSCEQNLNHDAMYWYRQDPGQGLRLIYYSQIVNDFQKGDIAEGYSVSREKKESFPLTVTSAQKNPTAFYLCASSEWAGGDEQFFGPGTRLTVL.

This clonotype was found many times. The gene calls are TRBV2 and TRBJ2-5; TRBD1 matches 9 bases. Germline V gene lookup returns CDR1 SNHLY and CDR2 FYNNEI. The CDR3 consists of 15 residues. V dropped 8 bases and J dropped 1; count of bases not matched to a gene: 8. CDR3 residues: CASPDRGSFQETQYF. The CDR3 nucleotides read TGTGCCAGCCCAGACAGGGGGAGTTTCCAAGAGACCCAGTACTTC.

On this clonotype: A read error may be the cause here, since a much bigger clone is one base away. The CDR3 sequence is CASRPSSGGTVELFF. Here the CDR3 DNA reads TGTGCCAGCAGGCCATCTAGCGGAGGCACCGTGGAGCTGTTTTTT. The J gene is TRBJ2-2, the V gene TRBV7-2; 7 bases agree with TRBD2. Germline CDR1 reads SGHTA; CDR2 reads FQGNSA. This CDR3 has 15 residues.

This clonotype came up a few times. The chain has TRBV28 and TRBJ2-1; perhaps TRBD1 as D (5 bases). CDR1 and CDR2 (germline): MDHEN, SYDVKM. V dropped 7 bases and J dropped 2 bases, with 15 bases sitting between them. This CDR3 contains 15 residues. The CDR3 bases are TGTGCCAGCATAGTTTCAGGGAAGACCTACAATGAGCAGTTCTTC. It translates to CASIVSGKTYNEQFF.

This clonotype was counted at least ten times. J is TRBJ2-5 and V is TRBV18, with TRBD2 matching over 12 bases. The CDR3 length is 15 residues. The V gene's germline CDR1 is KGHSH and CDR2 LQKENI. V shed 4 bases, J shed 2 bases, and the junction held 2 bases outside the gene matches. The CDR3 bases are TGTGCCAGCTCACAACTAGCGGGAGGACAAGAGACCCAGTACTTC. This gives the protein CASSQLAGGQETQYF.

This clonotype was picked up one time. This sequence joins TRBV20-1 and TRBJ2-1, with a tentative D call TRBD2 (7 bases). CDR3 length: 15 amino acids. Germline V lookup: CDR1 DFQATT, CDR2 SNEGSKA (reference sequence). Trimming removed 5 bases at V and 0 bases at J, with 14 bases between. CDR3 DNA sequence: TGCAGTGCTGAGGGGGGGGCCACCTCCTACAATGAGCAGTTCTTC. Encoded protein: CSAEGGATSYNEQFF.

This clonotype showed up just a few times. This may be a read error: a much more frequent sequence differs by one nucleotide. This sequence joins TRBV11-2 and TRBJ2-1; a possible D gene is TRBD2 (6 bases). The CDR3 runs to 15 residues. Germline V gene data show CDR1 as SGHAT and CDR2 as FQNNGV. The CDR3 DNA reads TGTGCCAGCAGCAACGGACTACTCTCCTACAATGGGCAGTTCTTC. As protein: CASSNGLLSYNGQFF.

This clonotype occurred many times. This chain connects TRBV20-1 to TRBJ2-7; 16 bases are a match to TRBD2. V was pared by 4 bases and J by 5 bases, with 11 bases of the junction left unmatched. The CDR3 is 17 residues long. Germline loops: CDR1 DFQATT, CDR2 SNEGSKA (reference sequence). This CDR3 reads CSATAGTSGRAGHEQYF. CDR3 bases: TGCAGTGCTACAGCCGGGACTAGCGGGAGGGCCGGCCACGAGCAGTACTTC.

This clonotype has ten or more counts. The genes are TRBV7-9 and TRBJ2-3; TRBD2 matches at 8 bases. V trimming: 1 base; J trimming: 3 bases; junction bases outside the gene matches: 9. This CDR3 is built from 17 residues. Germline CDR1 SEHNR, CDR2 FQNEAQ (reference sequence). The CDR3 bases are TGTGCCAGCAGCTTAGGCTCAAGCGGGAGCAGGACAGATACGCAGTATTTT. Protein: CASSLGSSGSRTDTQYF.

In DNA, the CDR3 is TGCAGTGCCCCTACTAGCGGCGGGTACCAAGAGACCCAGTACTTC. Translating gives CSAPTSGGYQETQYF. The V gene is TRBV20-1, the J gene TRBJ2-5; 8 bases map to TRBD2. CDR1 and CDR2 from the germline V gene are DFQATT and SNEGSKA (reference sequence). J gave up 0 bases and V 6 bases, and 9 bases lay outside the gene matches. The CDR3 totals 15 residues.

This clonotype appeared many times. This chain connects TRBV11-2 to TRBJ2-1; D is uncertain. Trimming took 5 bases from V and 4 from J, leaving 6 bases between them. The CDR3 runs 12 residues. Germline CDR1 is SGHAT and CDR2 is FQNNGV. DNA of the CDR3: TGTGCCAGCAGCAAGGCATACAATGAGCAGTTCTTC. Encoded protein: CASSKAYNEQFF.

This clonotype was counted ten times or more. The J gene is TRBJ2-5, the V gene TRBV12-3 or TRBV12-4; D might be TRBD1 (5 bases). The V end was cut by 7 bases, the J end by 1 base, with 16 bases between. There are 15 residues in the CDR3. The CDR3 sequence is CASTNDRGPQETQYF. CDR3 nucleotides: TGTGCCAGCACCAACGATAGGGGTCCCCAAGAGACCCAGTACTTC.

This clonotype has ten or more counts. The CDR3 region has the DNA TGCGCCAGCAGCTTGGGGCAGAACACCGGGGAGCTGTTTTTT. Protein product: CASSLGQNTGELFF. The gene calls are TRBV5-1 and TRBJ2-2; no definite D call. CDR3 length: 14 amino acids. With 0 bases removed from V and 1 base from J, the gap between germline ends came to 4 bases. The germline V gene has CDR1 SGHRS and CDR2 YFSETQ.

This clonotype was seen more than once but under ten times. The chain is built from TRBV12-3 or TRBV12-4 and TRBJ2-1; the match to TRBD2 covers 15 bases. This CDR3 spans 15 amino acids. The trim removed 10 bases at V and 13 bases at J, leaving 14 bases unmatched. This CDR3 reads CATEARTSGRAGQFF. The DNA for the CDR3 is TGTGCCACCGAGGCAAGGACTAGCGGGAGGGCCGGACAGTTCTTC.

This chain joins TRBV28 and TRBJ2-7, with 7 bases aligning to TRBD2. The CDR3 has 15 amino acids. CDR1 and CDR2 from the germline V gene are MDHEN and SYDVKM. The V and J ends lost 1 base and 6 bases, in that order; junction bases with no gene match: 9. In DNA, the CDR3 is TGTGCCAGCAGTTTATTGAGGGGAGGGGTAAGCGAGCAGTACTTC. It is translated as CASSLLRGGVSEQYF.

This clonotype appeared many times. The rearrangement uses TRBV10-2 and TRBJ2-1; TRBD2 might be the D (6 bases). Trimming left V 11 bases short and J 1 base short, with 18 bases between. There are 15 residues in the CDR3. The germline gives CDR1 WSHSY, CDR2 SAAADI. The CDR3 region is CAGSLSGGSYNEQFF. The CDR3 nucleotides are TGCGCCGGCTCACTTTCCGGGGGTTCCTACAATGAGCAGTTCTTC.

This clonotype has at least ten counts. The V and J genes are TRBV2 and TRBJ2-7, with no clear D. V was cut by 5 bases and J by 3 bases, with 8 bases left in between. CDR1 is SNHLY and CDR2 is FYNNEI in the germline V gene. This CDR3 has 12 amino acids. This CDR3 is CASSRTRYEQYF. The CDR3 DNA reads TGTGCCAGCAGTCGGACCCGCTACGAGCAGTACTTC.